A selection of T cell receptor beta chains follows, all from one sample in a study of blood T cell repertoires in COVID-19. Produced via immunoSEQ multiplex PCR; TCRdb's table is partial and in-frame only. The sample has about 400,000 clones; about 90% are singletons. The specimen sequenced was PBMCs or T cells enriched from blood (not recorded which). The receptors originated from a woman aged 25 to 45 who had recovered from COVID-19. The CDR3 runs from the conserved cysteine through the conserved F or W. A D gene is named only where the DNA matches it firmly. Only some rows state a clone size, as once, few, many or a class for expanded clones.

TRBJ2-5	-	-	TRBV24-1	TGTGCCACCAGTGTTGCACAGGGAAACCAAGAGACCCAGTACTTC	CATSVAQGNQETQYF
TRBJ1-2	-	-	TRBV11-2	TGTGCCAGCAGCTTAGTTTCAGGGGATGGCTACACCTTC	CASSLVSGDGYTF
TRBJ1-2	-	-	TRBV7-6	TGTGCCAGCAGCGCCCTAGGACCGGCTCCTAGGGGGGGCTACACCTTC	CASSALGPAPRGGYTF
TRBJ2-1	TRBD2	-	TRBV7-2	TGTGCCAGCAGCTCCCCCGCCCAAGCGGGATTCTACAATGAGCAGTTCTTC	CASSSPAQAGFYNEQFF
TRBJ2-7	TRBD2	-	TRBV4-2	TGTGCCAGCAGCCAAGATCCTGCGGGAGCGAGGTACGAGCAGTACTTC	CASSQDPAGARYEQYF
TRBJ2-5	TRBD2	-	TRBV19	TGTGCCAGTAGTTCCCTAGCGGGAAGAGAGTATGAGACCCAGTACTTC	CASSSLAGREYETQYF
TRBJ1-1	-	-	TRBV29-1	TGCAGCGTTGACCCGCGGGCTGAAGCTTTCTTT	CSVDPRAEAFF
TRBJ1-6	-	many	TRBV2	TGTGCCAGCAGCGGCTCAACGGGGGGGAATTCACCCCTCCACTTT	CASSGSTGGNSPLHF
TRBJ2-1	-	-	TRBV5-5	TGTGCCAGCAGCTTTTTCCGGGAGAGTTACAATGAGCAGTTCTTC	CASSFFRESYNEQFF
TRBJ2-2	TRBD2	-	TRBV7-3	TGTGCCAGCAGCCCGGGAGGAAATGCCGGGGAGCTGTTTTTT	CASSPGGNAGELFF
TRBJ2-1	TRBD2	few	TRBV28	TGTGCCAGCAGTTTAGGGGCTATGGGGGGGATATACAATGAGCAGTTCTTC	CASSLGAMGGIYNEQFF
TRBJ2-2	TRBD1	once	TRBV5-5	TGTGCCAGCAGCTTGGGCCCCGGGACAGGGGACACCGGGGAGCTGTTTTTT	CASSLGPGTGDTGELFF
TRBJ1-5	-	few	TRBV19	TGTGCCAGTAGTATAGCACCCTTTGGGCGCAATCAGCCCCAGCATTTT	CASSIAPFGRNQPQHF
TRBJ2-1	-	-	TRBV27	TGTGCCAGCAGTCCGGTAAAGGGCCAGGGTAGGGAGCAGTTCTTC	CASSPVKGQGREQFF
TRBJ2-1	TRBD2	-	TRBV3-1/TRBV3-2	TGTGCCAGCAGCCAAGTGACTAGCGGGAGGCCCTCCTACAATGAGCAGTTCTTC	CASSQVTSGRPSYNEQFF
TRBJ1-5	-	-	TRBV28	TGTGCCAGCAGTTTAACGAAGGACAGTCGTCAGCCCCAGCATTTT	CASSLTKDSRQPQHF
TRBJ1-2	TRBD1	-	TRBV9	TGTGCCAGCAGCCCCCGCAGAGACAGGGGTTGGGGCTACACCTTC	CASSPRRDRGWGYTF
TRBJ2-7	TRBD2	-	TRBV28	TGTGCCAGCAGTACCGGACTAGCGGGTCTGTACGAGCAGTACTTC	CASSTGLAGLYEQYF
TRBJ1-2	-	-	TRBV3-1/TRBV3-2	TGTGCCAGCAGCCAAGGGGGAGGCACGGTGATATATGGCTACACCTTC	CASSQGGGTVIYGYTF
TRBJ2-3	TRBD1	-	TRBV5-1	TGCGCCAGCAGCTCAACAGGGGGCAGCACAGATACGCAGTATTTT	CASSSTGGSTDTQYF
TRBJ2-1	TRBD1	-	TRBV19	TGTGCCAGTAGTATCCAGGGGGCTATTTCCTACAATGAGCAGTTCTTC	CASSIQGAISYNEQFF
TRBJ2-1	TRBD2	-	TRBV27	TGTGCCAGCAGTTTAACGAGCGGGAGCCACTACAATGAGCAGTTCTTC	CASSLTSGSHYNEQFF
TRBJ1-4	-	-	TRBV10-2	TGCGCCAGCAGAGGGACACAAGAAAAACTGTTTTTT	CASRGTQEKLFF
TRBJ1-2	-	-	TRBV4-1	TGCGCCAGCAGCGCACCAGGGGACGGCTATGGCTACACCTTC	CASSAPGDGYGYTF
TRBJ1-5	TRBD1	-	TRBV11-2	TGTGCCAGCAGCTTAGGACAGGGGGGCAATCAGCCCCAGCATTTT	CASSLGQGGNQPQHF
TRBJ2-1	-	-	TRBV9	TGTGCCAGCAGCCCTCACTCTCCTGGCAATGAGCAGTTCTTC	CASSPHSPGNEQFF
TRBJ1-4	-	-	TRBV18	TGTGCCAGCTCACCACCGTCGGGGAACCGGGAAAAACTGTTTTTT	CASSPPSGNREKLFF
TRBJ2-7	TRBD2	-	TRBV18	TGTGCCAGCTCATTAACTAGCGGGAGTTCCTACGAGCAGTACTTC	CASSLTSGSSYEQYF
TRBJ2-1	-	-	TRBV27	TGTGCCAGCAGTTTTTCCTGGGCGAGCTCCTACAATGAGCAGTTCTTC	CASSFSWASSYNEQFF